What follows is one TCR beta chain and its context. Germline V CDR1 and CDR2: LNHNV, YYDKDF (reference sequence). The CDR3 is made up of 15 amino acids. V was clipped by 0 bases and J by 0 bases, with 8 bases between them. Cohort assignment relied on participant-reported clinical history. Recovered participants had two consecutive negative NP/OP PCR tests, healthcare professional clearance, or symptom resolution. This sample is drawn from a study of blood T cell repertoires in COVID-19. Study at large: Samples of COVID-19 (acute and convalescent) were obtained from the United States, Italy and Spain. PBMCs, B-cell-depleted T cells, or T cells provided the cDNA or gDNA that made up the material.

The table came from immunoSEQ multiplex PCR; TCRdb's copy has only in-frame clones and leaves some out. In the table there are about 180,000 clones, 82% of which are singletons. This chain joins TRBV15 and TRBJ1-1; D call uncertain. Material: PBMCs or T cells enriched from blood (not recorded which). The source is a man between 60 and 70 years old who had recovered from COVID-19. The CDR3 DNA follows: TGTGCCACCAGCAGAGAGGGCAGAATGAACACTGAAGCTTTCTTT. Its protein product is CATSREGRMNTEAFF. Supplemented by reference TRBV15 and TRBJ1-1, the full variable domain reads DAMVIQNPRYQVTQFGKPVTLSCSQTLNHNVMYWYQQKSSQAPKLLFHYYDKDFNNEADTPDNFQSRRPNTSFCFLDIRSPGLGDTAMYLCATSREGRMNTEAFFGQGTRLTVV.